This T cell receptor beta chain is from a study of post-analysis software for immune sequencing data. Whole-study context: Several disease courses (relapsing-remitting, secondary progressive and progressive-relapsing) of multiple sclerosis were included. The study's findings and limits: Controls showed significantly higher normalized Chao1 diversity than did multiple sclerosis patients. With F measure, samples from one preparation batch clustered together strongly. In patients, TRBV5-6, TRBV5-1 and TRBV20-1 belonged to roughly five TRBV segments found more frequently than in controls.

The germline CDR1 and CDR2 sequences are SGHVS and FNYEAQ. The CDR3 extends over 16 amino acids. V gave up 5 bases and J gave up 0 bases, with 17 bases separating them. As to this clonotype: Its antigen is unidentified.

Unique molecular identifiers had been added to the TCR beta cDNA libraries. With about 0.95 to 11 million T cells as the source, a few hundred thousand cDNA molecules resulted. Each CDR3 protein gets one entry after TCRdb re-called the PCR reads with MiXCR. Among some 890,000 distinct CDR3 sequences, approximately 57% were seen once, and the ten largest hold 4.6%. This chain uses TRBV7-6 with TRBJ2-7; maybe TRBD2 (6 bases). The sequencing input was blood. The sequence was collected from a girl aged 10 to 17 with multiple sclerosis. CDR3 loop: CASSPLVGGDSYEQYF. The CDR3, as DNA: TGTGCCAGCAGCCCACTCGTGGGGGGAGACTCCTACGAGCAGTACTTC.